Listed below are T cell receptor beta chains from one sample, sequenced in a study of shared clonotypes between healthy human individuals. The data were produced by immunoSEQ multiplex PCR, yet TCRdb's version contains in-frame clones alone and is incomplete. The data show some 2.4 million clones, approximately 93% seen once. Specimen: naive CD4+ T cells from PBMCs. The receptors come from a man in his late teens or twenties in good health. Some clones in this sample may be carry-over from other donors' samples. Each CDR3 is given with its conserved first and last residue. The D gene is left open where the match is weak.

J gene: TRBJ2-2
D gene: TRBD2
V gene: TRBV7-3
CDR3 protein: CASSFGPGRATGELFF

J gene: TRBJ1-2
D gene: .
V gene: TRBV19
CDR3 protein: CASSIQRLSNYGYTF

J gene: TRBJ1-5
D gene: .
V gene: TRBV6-5
CDR3 protein: CASSYSSGQQPQHF

J gene: TRBJ2-7
D gene: .
V gene: TRBV5-1
CDR3 protein: CASRPDLGEQYF

J gene: TRBJ2-7
D gene: .
V gene: TRBV29-1
CDR3 protein: CSVAGSSYEQYF

J gene: TRBJ1-2
D gene: TRBD1
V gene: TRBV5-1
CDR3 protein: CASSPGQDSNYGYTF

J gene: TRBJ1-2
D gene: TRBD1
V gene: TRBV18
CDR3 protein: CASSEGAGYGYTF

J gene: TRBJ1-4
D gene: .
V gene: TRBV6-1
CDR3 protein: CASSEATGTNEKLFF

J gene: TRBJ1-4
D gene: .
V gene: TRBV5-1
CDR3 protein: CASSFSGGYEKLFF

J gene: TRBJ1-4
D gene: TRBD1
V gene: TRBV5-4
CDR3 protein: CASSLVYRGGGGEKLFF

J gene: TRBJ2-1
D gene: TRBD2
V gene: TRBV7-9
CDR3 protein: CASSLYHAGGISSYNEQFF

J gene: TRBJ2-2
D gene: .
V gene: TRBV6-6
CDR3 protein: CASSPRTGNTGELFF

J gene: TRBJ1-2
D gene: TRBD1
V gene: TRBV5-8
CDR3 protein: CASRGGQERVYGYTF

J gene: TRBJ1-2
D gene: .
V gene: TRBV11-2
CDR3 protein: CASSLQSYGYTF

J gene: TRBJ2-4
D gene: .
V gene: TRBV4-3
CDR3 protein: CASSLSSPTGTQPPIQYF

J gene: TRBJ2-2
D gene: TRBD2
V gene: TRBV29-1
CDR3 protein: CSVARGENTGELFF

J gene: TRBJ2-3
D gene: TRBD2
V gene: TRBV4-1
CDR3 protein: CASSFQTSGRVLPSTDTQYF

J gene: TRBJ2-5
D gene: TRBD2
V gene: TRBV10-2
CDR3 protein: CASSDESWLAARETQYF

J gene: TRBJ1-5
D gene: .
V gene: TRBV21-1
CDR3 protein: CASSKSGGQPQHF

J gene: TRBJ2-1
D gene: .
V gene: TRBV7-9
CDR3 protein: CASSLAVSFSSSYNEQFF

J gene: TRBJ1-4
D gene: .
V gene: TRBV6-5
CDR3 protein: CASSYSGQGEKLFF

J gene: TRBJ1-3
D gene: .
V gene: TRBV6-4
CDR3 protein: CASSRRGASGNTIYF

J gene: TRBJ2-5
D gene: .
V gene: TRBV28
CDR3 protein: CASSLPGGAVETQYF

J gene: TRBJ1-1
D gene: .
V gene: TRBV7-3
CDR3 protein: CASSFRRANTEAFF

J gene: TRBJ2-5
D gene: .
V gene: TRBV2
CDR3 protein: CASSRRTVQETQYF

J gene: TRBJ2-7
D gene: .
V gene: TRBV29-1
CDR3 protein: CSVAAYYEQYF

J gene: TRBJ1-5
D gene: .
V gene: TRBV7-9
CDR3 protein: CASSSDTQPQHF

J gene: TRBJ2-5
D gene: TRBD1
V gene: TRBV7-2
CDR3 protein: CASSFDRGLSPGGTQYF

J gene: TRBJ1-5
D gene: TRBD1
V gene: TRBV27
CDR3 protein: CASGGQFNQPQHF

J gene: TRBJ2-7
D gene: TRBD1
V gene: TRBV18
CDR3 protein: CASSTLGQGATEQYF

J gene: TRBJ2-3
D gene: .
V gene: TRBV25-1
CDR3 protein: CASNGGVGTDTQYF

J gene: TRBJ2-1
D gene: TRBD2
V gene: TRBV15
CDR3 protein: CATSRRTSANYNEQFF

J gene: TRBJ2-7
D gene: .
V gene: TRBV28
CDR3 protein: CASSVPGQNLYEQYF

J gene: TRBJ2-2
D gene: .
V gene: TRBV2
CDR3 protein: CASSPRSTGELFF

J gene: TRBJ1-5
D gene: .
V gene: TRBV7-2
CDR3 protein: CASSSNRDQPQHF

J gene: TRBJ1-1
D gene: .
V gene: TRBV4-2
CDR3 protein: CASSLLQGNTEAFF

J gene: TRBJ1-1
D gene: .
V gene: TRBV7-8
CDR3 protein: CASSSRQDTEAFF

J gene: TRBJ2-3
D gene: .
V gene: TRBV10-2
CDR3 protein: CASSEILARTDTQYF

J gene: TRBJ2-1
D gene: .
V gene: TRBV6-6
CDR3 protein: CASSYSRGANEQFF

J gene: TRBJ1-1
D gene: .
V gene: TRBV5-4
CDR3 protein: CASSPWAQNTEAFF

J gene: TRBJ1-2
D gene: .
V gene: TRBV5-5
CDR3 protein: CASSLVTMGGYTF

J gene: TRBJ1-2
D gene: .
V gene: TRBV4-3
CDR3 protein: CASSQGSRPVYTF